This section outlines one TCR beta chain sequence together with its context. This specimen belongs to a study of cytomegalovirus exposure and HLA in healthy donors. Losses at the gene ends were 7 bases for V and 7 bases for J; bases not matched to a gene: 11. The V gene's germline CDR1 is GTSNPN and CDR2 SVGIG (reference sequence). The CDR3 is 13 amino acids. Primers included in the PCR were 60 Vbeta and 13 Jbeta primers. Repertoires were generated with immunoSEQ multiplex PCR, while TCRdb's copy carries only in-frame clones and drops some. This repertoire shows around 150,000 clones, over 75% found once; its top ten account for around 6.1%.

Sequencing was performed on PBMCs. This TCR came from a man aged 25 to 40 in good health and CMV-seropositive. The genes are TRBV30 and TRBJ2-3, with 7 nucleotides matching TRBD2. DNA for the CDR3: TGTGCCTATAAGGGTAGGGGAGGGAATACGCAGTATTTT. As protein: CAYKGRGGNTQYF.